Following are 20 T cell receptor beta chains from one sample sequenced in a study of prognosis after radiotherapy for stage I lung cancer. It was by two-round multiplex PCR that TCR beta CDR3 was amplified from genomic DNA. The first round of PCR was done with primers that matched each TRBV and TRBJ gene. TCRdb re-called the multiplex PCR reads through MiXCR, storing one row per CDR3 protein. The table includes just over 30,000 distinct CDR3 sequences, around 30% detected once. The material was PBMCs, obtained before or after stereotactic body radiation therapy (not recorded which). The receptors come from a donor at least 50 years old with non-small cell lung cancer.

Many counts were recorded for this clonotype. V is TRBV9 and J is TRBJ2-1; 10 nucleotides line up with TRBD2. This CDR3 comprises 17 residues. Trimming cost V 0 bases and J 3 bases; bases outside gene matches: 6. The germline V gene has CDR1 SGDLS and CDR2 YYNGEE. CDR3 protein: CASSVELAGAFYNEQFF. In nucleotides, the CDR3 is TGTGCCAGCAGCGTAGAGCTAGCGGGGGCGTTCTACAATGAGCAGTTCTTC.

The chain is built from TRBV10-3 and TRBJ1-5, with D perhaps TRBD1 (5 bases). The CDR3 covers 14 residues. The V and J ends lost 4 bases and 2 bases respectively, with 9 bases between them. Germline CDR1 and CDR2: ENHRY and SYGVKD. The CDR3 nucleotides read TGTGCCATCAGTGTCCCGGGGGGCAATCAGCCCCAGCATTTT. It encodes CAISVPGGNQPQHF.

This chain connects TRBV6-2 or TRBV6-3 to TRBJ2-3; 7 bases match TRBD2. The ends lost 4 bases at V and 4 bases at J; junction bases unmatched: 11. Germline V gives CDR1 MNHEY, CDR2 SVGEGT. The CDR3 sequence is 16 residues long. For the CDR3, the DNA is TGTGCCAGCAGTTCACACGCGGGGAGGGGTTCAGATACGCAGTATTTT. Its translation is CASSSHAGRGSDTQYF.

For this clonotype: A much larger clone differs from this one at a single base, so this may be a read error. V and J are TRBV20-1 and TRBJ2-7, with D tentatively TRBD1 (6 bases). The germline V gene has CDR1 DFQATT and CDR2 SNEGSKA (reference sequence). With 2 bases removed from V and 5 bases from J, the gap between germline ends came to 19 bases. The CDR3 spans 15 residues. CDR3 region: CSARYGSRGRHEQYF. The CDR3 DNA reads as TGCAGTGCTAGATATGGGAGCAGGGGTCGGCACGAGCAGTACTTC.

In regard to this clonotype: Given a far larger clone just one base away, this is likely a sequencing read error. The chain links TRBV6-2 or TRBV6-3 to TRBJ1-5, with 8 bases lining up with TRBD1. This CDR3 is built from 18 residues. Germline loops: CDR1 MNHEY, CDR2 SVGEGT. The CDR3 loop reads CDSSRTLDRGRSNQPQHF. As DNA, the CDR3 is TGTGACAGCAGTCGGACCCTCGACAGGGGTCGGAGCAATCAGCCCCAGCATTTT.

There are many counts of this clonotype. The CDR3 loop is CSASGSGRRDTGELFF. CDR3 sequence (DNA): TGCAGTGCTAGCGGTAGCGGGAGGCGGGACACCGGGGAGCTGTTTTTT. The chain combines TRBV20-1 with TRBJ2-2; 10 bases are shared with TRBD2. CDR1 DFQATT and CDR2 SNEGSKA come from the germline V gene (reference sequence). Trimming took 3 bases from V and 3 from J; bases not matched to a gene: 7. CDR3 length equals 16 residues.

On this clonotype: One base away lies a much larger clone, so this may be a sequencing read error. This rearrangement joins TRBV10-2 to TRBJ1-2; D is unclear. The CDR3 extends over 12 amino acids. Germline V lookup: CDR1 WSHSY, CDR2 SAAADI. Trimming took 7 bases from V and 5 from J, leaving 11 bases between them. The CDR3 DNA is TGCGCCAGCATAACAGACTCTTATGGCTACACCTTC. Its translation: CASITDSYGYTF.

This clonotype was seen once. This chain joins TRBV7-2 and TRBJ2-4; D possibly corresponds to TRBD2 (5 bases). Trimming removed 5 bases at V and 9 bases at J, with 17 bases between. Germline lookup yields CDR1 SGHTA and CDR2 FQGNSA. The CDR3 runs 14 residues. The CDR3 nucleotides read TGTGCCAGCAGCCCCGACACGGGCCGGGGCATTCAGTACTTC. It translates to CASSPDTGRGIQYF.

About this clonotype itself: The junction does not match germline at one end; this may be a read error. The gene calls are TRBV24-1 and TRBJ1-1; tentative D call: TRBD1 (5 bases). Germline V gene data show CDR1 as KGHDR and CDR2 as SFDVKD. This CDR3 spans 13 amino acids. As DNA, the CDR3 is TGTGCCACCGAACAGGTTGGGGATGGGAGATTGATCTTT. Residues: CATEQVGDGRLIF.

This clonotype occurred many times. Written as DNA, the CDR3 is TGCGCCAGCAGCCCTAGACAGGGTACCACCTACGAGCAGTACTTC. As protein: CASSPRQGTTYEQYF. This chain links TRBV5-1 with TRBJ2-7; TRBD1 agrees at 7 bases. Trimming at V came to 4 bases and at J to 2 bases, leaving 9 bases not matched to a gene. This CDR3 is 15 amino acids long. Germline CDR1 reads SGHRS; CDR2 reads YFSETQ.

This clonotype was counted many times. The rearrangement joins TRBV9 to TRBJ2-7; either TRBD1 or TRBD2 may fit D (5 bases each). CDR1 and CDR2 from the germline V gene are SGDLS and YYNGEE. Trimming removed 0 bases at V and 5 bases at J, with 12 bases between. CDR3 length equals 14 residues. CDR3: CASSVGGGGNEQYF. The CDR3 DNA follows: TGTGCCAGCAGCGTAGGGGGCGGAGGCAACGAGCAGTACTTC.

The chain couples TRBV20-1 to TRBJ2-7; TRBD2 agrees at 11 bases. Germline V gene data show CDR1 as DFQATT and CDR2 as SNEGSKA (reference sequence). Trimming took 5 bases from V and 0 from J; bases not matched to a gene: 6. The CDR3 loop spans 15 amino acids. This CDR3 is CSALGLAGSSYEQYF. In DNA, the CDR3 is TGCAGTGCTCTCGGACTAGCGGGTAGCTCCTACGAGCAGTACTTC.

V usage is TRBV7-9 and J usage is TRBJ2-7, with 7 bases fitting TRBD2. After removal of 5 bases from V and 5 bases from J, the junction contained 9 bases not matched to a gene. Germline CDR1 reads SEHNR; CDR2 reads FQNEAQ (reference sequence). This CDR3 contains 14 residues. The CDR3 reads CASSPNSGNDEQYF. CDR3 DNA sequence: TGTGCCAGCAGCCCAAACAGCGGGAACGACGAGCAGTACTTC.

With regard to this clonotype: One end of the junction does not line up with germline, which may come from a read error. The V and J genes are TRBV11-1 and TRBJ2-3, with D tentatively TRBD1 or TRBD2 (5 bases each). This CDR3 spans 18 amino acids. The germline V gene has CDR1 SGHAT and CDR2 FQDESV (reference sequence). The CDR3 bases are TGTGCCAGCATCCCATCGCATAGGTCGTGGGGGAGCACAGATATGCAGTATTTT. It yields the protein CASIPSHRSWGSTDMQYF.

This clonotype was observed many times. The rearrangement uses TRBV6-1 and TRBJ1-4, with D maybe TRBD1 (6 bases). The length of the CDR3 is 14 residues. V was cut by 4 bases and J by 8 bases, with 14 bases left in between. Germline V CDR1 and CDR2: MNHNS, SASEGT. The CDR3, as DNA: TGTGCCAGCAGTGTACAGGGAATTGAAGAAAAACTGTTTTTT. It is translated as CASSVQGIEEKLFF.

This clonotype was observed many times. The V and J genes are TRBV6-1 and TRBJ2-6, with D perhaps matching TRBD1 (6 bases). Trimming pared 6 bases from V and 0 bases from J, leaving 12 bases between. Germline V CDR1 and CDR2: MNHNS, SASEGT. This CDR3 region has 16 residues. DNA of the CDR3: TGTGCCAGCAGCCCTATAGGGGGCTCTGGGGCCAACGTCCTGACTTTC. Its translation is CASSPIGGSGANVLTF.

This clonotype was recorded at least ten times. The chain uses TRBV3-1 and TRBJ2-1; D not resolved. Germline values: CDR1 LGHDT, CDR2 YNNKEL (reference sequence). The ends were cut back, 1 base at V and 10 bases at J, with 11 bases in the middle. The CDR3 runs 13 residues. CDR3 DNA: TGTGCCAGCAGCCAAGCGGCCGGATGGGAGCAGTTCTTC. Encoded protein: CASSQAAGWEQFF.

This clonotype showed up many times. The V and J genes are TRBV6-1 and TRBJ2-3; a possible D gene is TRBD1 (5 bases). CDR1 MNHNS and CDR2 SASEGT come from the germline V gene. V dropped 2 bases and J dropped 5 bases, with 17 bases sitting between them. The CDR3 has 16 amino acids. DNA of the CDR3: TGTGCCAGCAGTGAACAGGGAAATAGGGGCCTAGATACGCAGTATTTT. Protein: CASSEQGNRGLDTQYF.

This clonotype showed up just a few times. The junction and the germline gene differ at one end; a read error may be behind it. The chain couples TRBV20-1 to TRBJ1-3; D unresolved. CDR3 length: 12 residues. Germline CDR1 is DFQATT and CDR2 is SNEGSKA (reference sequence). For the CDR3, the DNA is TGCAGTGCTAGAGCCGGTGGAGACACCATATATTTT. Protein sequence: CSARAGGDTIYF.

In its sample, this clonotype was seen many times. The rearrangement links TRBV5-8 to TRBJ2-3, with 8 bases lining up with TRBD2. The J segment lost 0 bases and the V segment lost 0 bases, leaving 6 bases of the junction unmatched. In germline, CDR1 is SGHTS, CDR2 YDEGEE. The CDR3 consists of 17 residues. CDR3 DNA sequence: TGTGCCAGCAGCTTGGGATCGCCTAGCGGGAGCACAGATACGCAGTATTTT. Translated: CASSLGSPSGSTDTQYF.